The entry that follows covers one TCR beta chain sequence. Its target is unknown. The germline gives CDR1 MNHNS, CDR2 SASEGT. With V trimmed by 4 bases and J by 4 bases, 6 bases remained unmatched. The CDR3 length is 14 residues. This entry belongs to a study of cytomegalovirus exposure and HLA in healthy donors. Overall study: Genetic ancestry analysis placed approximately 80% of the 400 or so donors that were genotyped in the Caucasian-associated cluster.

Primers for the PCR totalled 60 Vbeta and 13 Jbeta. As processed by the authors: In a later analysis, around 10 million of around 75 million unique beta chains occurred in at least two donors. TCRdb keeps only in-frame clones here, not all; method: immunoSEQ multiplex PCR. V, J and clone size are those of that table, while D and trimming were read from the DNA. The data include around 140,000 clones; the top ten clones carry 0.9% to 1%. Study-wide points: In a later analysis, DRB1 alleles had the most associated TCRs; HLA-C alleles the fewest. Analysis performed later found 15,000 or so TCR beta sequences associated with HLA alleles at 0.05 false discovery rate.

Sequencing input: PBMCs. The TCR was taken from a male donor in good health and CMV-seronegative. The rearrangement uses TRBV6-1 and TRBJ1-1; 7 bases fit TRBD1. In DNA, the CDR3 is TGTGCCAGCAGTGGGACAGGCATGGGCACTGAAGCTTTCTTT. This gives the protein CASSGTGMGTEAFF.